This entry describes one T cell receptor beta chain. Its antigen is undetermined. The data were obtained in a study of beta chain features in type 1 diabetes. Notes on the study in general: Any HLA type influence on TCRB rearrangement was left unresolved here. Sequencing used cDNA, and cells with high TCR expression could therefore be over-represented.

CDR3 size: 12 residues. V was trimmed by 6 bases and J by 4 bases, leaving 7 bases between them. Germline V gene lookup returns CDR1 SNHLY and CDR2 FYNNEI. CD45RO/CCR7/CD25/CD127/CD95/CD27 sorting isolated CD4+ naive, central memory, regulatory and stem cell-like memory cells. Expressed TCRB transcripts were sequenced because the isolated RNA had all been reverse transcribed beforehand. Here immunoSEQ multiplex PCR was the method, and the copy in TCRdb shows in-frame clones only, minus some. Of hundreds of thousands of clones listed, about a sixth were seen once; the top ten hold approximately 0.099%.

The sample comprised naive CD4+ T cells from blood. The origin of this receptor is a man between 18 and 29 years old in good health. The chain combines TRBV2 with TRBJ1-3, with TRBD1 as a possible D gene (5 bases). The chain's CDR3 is CASRGLGNTIYF. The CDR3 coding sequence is TGTGCCAGCAGGGGGCTGGGAAACACCATATATTTT.